This is a list of T cell receptor beta chains from one sample in a study of blood T cell repertoires in COVID-19. The repertoire was sequenced with immunoSEQ multiplex PCR; TCRdb's copy has only in-frame clones and lacks some. The sample yields approximately 110,000 clones, around 85% seen once. The sequencing sample was made of peripheral blood. The origin of the receptors is a human donor in a cohort sampled during active COVID-19. CDR3s include the opening cysteine and the closing phenylalanine or tryptophan. D genes are given only for firm matches. Some rows mark clone size as missing; the rest say once, few, many or name a class of expanded clone.

J gene,clone size,D gene,V gene,CDR3 DNA,CDR3 protein
TRBJ1-1,.,.,TRBV6-5,TGTGCCAGCAGTTACTCGATCGGGGGTTCGGACACTGAAGCTTTCTTT,CASSYSIGGSDTEAFF
TRBJ2-5,few,TRBD1,TRBV5-1,TGCGCCAGCAGCCCCTCAGGGGGTTGGGAGACCCAGTACTTC,CASSPSGGWETQYF
TRBJ2-2,few,.,TRBV10-1,TGCGCCAGCAGTTCGTACAGGGCCGGGGAGCTGTTTTTT,CASSSYRAGELFF
TRBJ1-4,.,TRBD1,TRBV4-1,TGCGCCAGCAGCCAACGTCCCGGGACAGGGGTAACTAATGAAAAACTGTTTTTT,CASSQRPGTGVTNEKLFF
TRBJ2-1,.,TRBD1,TRBV5-6,TGTGCCAGCAGCTTGGACAGGGGGCATGACAATGAGCAGTTCTTC,CASSLDRGHDNEQFF
TRBJ2-3,.,TRBD1,TRBV3-1/TRBV3-2,TGTGCCAGCAGCCAAGCGGGACAGGGCCCCACAGATACGCAGTATTTT,CASSQAGQGPTDTQYF
TRBJ1-5,.,TRBD1,TRBV7-2,TGTGCCAGCACCTTGGAAGGGGGCAGCAATCAGCCCCAGCATTTT,CASTLEGGSNQPQHF
TRBJ2-3,.,.,TRBV14,TGTGCCAGCAGCCGGACAGCGAGCACAGATACGCAGTATTTT,CASSRTASTDTQYF
TRBJ2-1,once,TRBD2,TRBV7-2,TGTGCCAGCAGCCCTCTGACTAGCGGGCCCCTCTTC,CASSPLTSGPLF
TRBJ2-7,.,TRBD1,TRBV12-3/TRBV12-4,TGTGCCAGCAGTTCCGGGACAGGGAACGAGCAGTACTTC,CASSSGTGNEQYF
TRBJ1-5,.,.,TRBV19,TGTGCCAGTAGCCCCCTGGGGGCCCAGGGTGGTCAGCCCCAGCATTTT,CASSPLGAQGGQPQHF
TRBJ1-4,.,.,TRBV5-8,TGTGCCAGCAGCTGGGGACAATCCAATGAAAAACTGTTTTTT,CASSWGQSNEKLFF
TRBJ1-2,once,.,TRBV6-5,TGTGCCACCGGGGGACGCGCTGGCTACACCTTC,CATGGRAGYTF
TRBJ1-1,few,.,TRBV27,TGTGCCAGCAGTCCCTTGTGGCAGATCCTGAACACTGAAGCTTTCTTT,CASSPLWQILNTEAFF
TRBJ2-3,once,.,TRBV5-1,TGCGCCAGCAGCTTGGGGCTAGATTCGGATACGCAGTATTTT,CASSLGLDSDTQYF
TRBJ1-1,.,.,TRBV4-3,TGCGCCAGCAGCCGGGCTAATAAGAACACTGAAGCTTTCTTT,CASSRANKNTEAFF
TRBJ2-7,.,.,TRBV6-5,TGTGCCAGCAGGGGGAGGCAGACTAAAGCCTACGAGCAGTACTTC,CASRGRQTKAYEQYF